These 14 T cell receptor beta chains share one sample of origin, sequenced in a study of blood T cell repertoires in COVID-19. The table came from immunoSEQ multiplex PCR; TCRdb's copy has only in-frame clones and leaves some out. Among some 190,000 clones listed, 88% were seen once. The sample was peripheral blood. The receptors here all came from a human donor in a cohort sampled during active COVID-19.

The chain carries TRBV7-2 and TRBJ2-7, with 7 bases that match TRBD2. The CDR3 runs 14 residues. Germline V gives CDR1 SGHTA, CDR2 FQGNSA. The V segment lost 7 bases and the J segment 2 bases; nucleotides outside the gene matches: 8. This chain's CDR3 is CASTGGERTYEQYF. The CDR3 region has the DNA TGTGCCAGCACTGGGGGGGAACGAACCTACGAGCAGTACTTC.

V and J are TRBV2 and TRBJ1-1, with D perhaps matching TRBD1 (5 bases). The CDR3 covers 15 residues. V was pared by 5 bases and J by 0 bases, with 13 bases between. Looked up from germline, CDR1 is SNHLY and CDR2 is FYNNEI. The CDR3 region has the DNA TGTGCCAGCAGTAGCAGGGAGGCCATGAACACTGAAGCTTTCTTT. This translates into CASSSREAMNTEAFF.

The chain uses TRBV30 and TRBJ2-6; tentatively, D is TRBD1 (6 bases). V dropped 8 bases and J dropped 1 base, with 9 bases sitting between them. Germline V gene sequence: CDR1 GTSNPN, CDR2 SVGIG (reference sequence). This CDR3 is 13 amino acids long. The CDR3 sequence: CAHTGSGANVLTF. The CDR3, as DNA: TGTGCCCATACAGGGTCTGGGGCCAACGTCCTGACTTTC.

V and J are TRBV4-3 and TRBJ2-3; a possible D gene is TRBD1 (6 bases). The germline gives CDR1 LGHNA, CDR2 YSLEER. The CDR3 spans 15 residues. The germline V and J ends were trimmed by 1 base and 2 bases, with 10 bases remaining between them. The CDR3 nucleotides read TGCGCCAGCAGCCAAGCGGGACACCCCACAGATACGCAGTATTTT. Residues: CASSQAGHPTDTQYF.

The chain's CDR3 is CASSLRLGGNYLTDTQYF. CDR3 bases: TGTGCCAGCAGCTTAAGGCTGGGGGGAAACTACCTCACAGATACGCAGTATTTT. V and J are TRBV7-9 and TRBJ2-3; possible D gene TRBD2, 6 bases. The CDR3 has 18 residues. Germline assignment: CDR1 SEHNR and CDR2 FQNEAQ (reference sequence). Between the trimmed V and J ends, which lost 2 bases and 2 bases, there was a span of 20 bases.

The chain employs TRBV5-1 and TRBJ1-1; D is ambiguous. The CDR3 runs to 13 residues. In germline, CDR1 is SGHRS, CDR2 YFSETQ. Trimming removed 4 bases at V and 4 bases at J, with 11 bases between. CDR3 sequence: CASSLSIITEAFF. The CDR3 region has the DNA TGCGCCAGCAGCCTGAGTATCATCACTGAAGCTTTCTTT.

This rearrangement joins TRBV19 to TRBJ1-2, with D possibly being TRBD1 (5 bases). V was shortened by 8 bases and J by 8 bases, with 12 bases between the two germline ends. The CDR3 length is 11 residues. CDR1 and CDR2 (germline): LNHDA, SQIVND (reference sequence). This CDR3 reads CASRGRGGYTF. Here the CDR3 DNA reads TGTGCCAGTCGGGGGAGAGGAGGCTACACCTTC.

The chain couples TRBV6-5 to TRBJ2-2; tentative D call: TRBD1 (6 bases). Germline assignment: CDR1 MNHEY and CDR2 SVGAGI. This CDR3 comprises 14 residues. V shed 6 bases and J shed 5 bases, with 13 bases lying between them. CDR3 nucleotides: TGTGCCAGCAGGACCTCGAGGGGGACCGGGGAGCTGTTTTTT. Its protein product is CASRTSRGTGELFF.

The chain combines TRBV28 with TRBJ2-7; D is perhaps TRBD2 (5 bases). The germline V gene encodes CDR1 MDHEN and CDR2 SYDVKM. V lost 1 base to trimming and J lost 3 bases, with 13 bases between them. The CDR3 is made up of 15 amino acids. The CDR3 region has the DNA TGTGCCAGCAGTTTATCGGCGGGCGGAAGCTACGAGCAGTACTTC. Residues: CASSLSAGGSYEQYF.

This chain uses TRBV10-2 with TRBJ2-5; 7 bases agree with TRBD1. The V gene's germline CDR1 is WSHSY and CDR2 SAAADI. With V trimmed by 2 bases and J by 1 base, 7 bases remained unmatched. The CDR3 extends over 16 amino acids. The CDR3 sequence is CASSEAGTAFQETQYF. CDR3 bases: TGCGCCAGCAGTGAGGCCGGGACAGCTTTCCAAGAGACCCAGTACTTC.

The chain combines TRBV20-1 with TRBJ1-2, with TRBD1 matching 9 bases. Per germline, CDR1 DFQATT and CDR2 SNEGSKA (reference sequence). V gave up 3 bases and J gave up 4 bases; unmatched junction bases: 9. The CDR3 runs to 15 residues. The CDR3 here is CSASPLQGATYGYTF. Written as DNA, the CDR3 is TGCAGTGCTAGTCCCCTACAGGGGGCCACCTATGGCTACACCTTC.

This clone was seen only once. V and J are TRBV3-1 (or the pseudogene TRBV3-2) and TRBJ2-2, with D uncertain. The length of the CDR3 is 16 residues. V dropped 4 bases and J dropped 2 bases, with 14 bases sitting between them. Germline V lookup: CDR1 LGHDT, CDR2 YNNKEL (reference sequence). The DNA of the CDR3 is TGTGCCAGCAGCCCGCGAAACCCGACTAACACCGGGGAGCTGTTTTTT. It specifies CASSPRNPTNTGELFF.

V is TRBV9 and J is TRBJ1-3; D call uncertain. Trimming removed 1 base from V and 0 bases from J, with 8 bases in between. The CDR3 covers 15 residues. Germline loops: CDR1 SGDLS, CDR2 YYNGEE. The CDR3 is CASSVTDLSGNTIYF. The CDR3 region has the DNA TGTGCCAGCAGCGTAACAGACCTCTCTGGAAACACCATATATTTT.

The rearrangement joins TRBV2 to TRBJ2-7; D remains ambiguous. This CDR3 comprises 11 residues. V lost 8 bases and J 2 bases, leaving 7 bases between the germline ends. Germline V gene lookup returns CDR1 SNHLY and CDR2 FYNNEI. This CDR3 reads CASGPPYEQYF. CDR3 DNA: TGTGCCAGCGGGCCCCCCTACGAGCAGTACTTC. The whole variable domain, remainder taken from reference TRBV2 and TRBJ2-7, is EPEVTQTPSHQVTQMGQEVILRCVPISNHLYFYWYRQILGQKVEFLVSFYNNEISEKSEIFDDQFSVERPDGSNFTLKIRSTKLEDSAMYFCASGPPYEQYFGPGTRLTVT.